The 17 T cell receptor beta chains below come from one sample, sequenced in a study of beta chain features in type 1 diabetes listed by TCRdb under 2018. What the research found in general, with its limitations: Type 1 diabetes patients showed a moderate but significant shortening of TCRB CDR3 length in all four CD4+ subsets.

These receptors are not linked to any known antigen. The method was the immunoSEQ multiplex PCR assay. The entire amount of isolated RNA was reverse transcribed using the High Capacity cDNA Reverse Transcription Kit, so the sequenced TCRB transcripts were expressed ones. This is the immuneACCESS table as TCRdb keeps it, with only in-frame sequences that have V and J called. A part of the clones is gone; compared with another copy, unresolved V genes explain less than half, and the rest is unexplained. The sample table records 25,000 to 35,000 clones; roughly two thirds of these occur just once. Of the sample, around 2.5% is held by the ten largest clones. The sample comprised Tregs from blood. In the paper's terms, the cell subset or site label means: regulatory CD4+ T cells. These receptors all come from a woman aged 30 to 39 with type 1 diabetes.

This clone has more than one count but fewer than ten. V usage is TRBV9 and J usage is TRBJ2-7; TRBD1 agrees at 8 bases. The germline V gene has CDR1 SGDLS and CDR2 YYNGEE. CDR3 length: 19 residues. Trimming at V came to 4 bases and at J to 2 bases, leaving 20 bases not matched to a gene. Here the CDR3 reads CASSPLPGQVSFVAYEQYF. The DNA for the CDR3 is TGTGCCAGCAGCCCTCTCCCGGGACAGGTGAGCTTCGTCGCCTACGAGCAGTACTTC.

There are a few counts of this clone. V and J are TRBV7-3 and TRBJ1-1, with D possibly TRBD1 on 5 matching bases. Germline V gives CDR1 SGHTA, CDR2 FQGTGA. V was pared by 1 base and J by 3 bases, with 9 bases between. The CDR3 loop spans 14 amino acids. The CDR3 sequence: CASSLNAGHTEAFF. In DNA form, the CDR3 reads TGTGCCAGCAGCTTAAATGCGGGACACACTGAAGCTTTCTTT.

The chain has TRBV28 and TRBJ2-6, with 8 bases that match TRBD1. CDR3 length equals 15 residues. V was pared by 6 bases and J by 2 bases, with 3 bases of the junction left unmatched. CDR1 and CDR2 from the germline V gene are MDHEN and SYDVKM. DNA for the CDR3: TGTGCCAGCAGGCTACAGGGGGCTGGGGCCAACGTCCTGACTTTC. It is translated as CASRLQGAGANVLTF.

The sample holds a few counts of this clone. V is TRBV18 and J is TRBJ2-7, with 8 bases identical to TRBD2. This CDR3 has 17 amino acids. The germline gives CDR1 KGHSH, CDR2 LQKENI. Germline trimming cut 0 bases from V and 5 bases from J; bases unmatched to any gene: 12. CDR3 DNA: TGTGCCAGCTCACCACCAGTTTCGAGCGGGAGTCGTGACGAGCAGTACTTC. It translates to CASSPPVSSGSRDEQYF. Full variable domain (missing parts from reference TRBV18 and TRBJ2-7): NAGVMQNPRHLVRRRGQEARLRCSPMKGHSHVYWYRQLPEEGLKFMVYLQKENIIDESGMPKERFSAEFPKEGPSILRIQQVVRGDSAAYFCASSPPVSSGSRDEQYFGPGTRLTVT.

J is TRBJ1-4 and V is TRBV6-5; D gene uncertain. CDR3 length equals 11 residues. CDR1 MNHEY and CDR2 SVGAGI come from the germline V gene. Trimming removed 4 bases from V and 10 bases from J, with 7 bases in between. CDR3 amino acids: CASSSGGKLFF. CDR3 nucleotide sequence: TGTGCCAGCAGTTCAGGAGGAAAACTGTTTTTT.

This clone was detected a few times. The chain combines TRBV28 with TRBJ1-2, with D perhaps matching TRBD1 (5 bases). The V end was cut by 5 bases, the J end by 1 base, with 14 bases between. The germline V gene has CDR1 MDHEN and CDR2 SYDVKM. The CDR3 contains 15 residues. The CDR3 region is CASSGGHTVNYGYTF. Here the CDR3 DNA reads TGTGCCAGCAGTGGTGGACATACGGTTAACTATGGCTACACCTTC.

In its sample, this clone was seen once. The chain links TRBV2 to TRBJ2-6; 7 nucleotides align to TRBD1. This CDR3 contains 15 residues. With 3 bases clipped from V and 2 bases from J, the junction kept 1 base outside the gene matches. CDR1 is SNHLY and CDR2 is FYNNEI in the germline V gene. In DNA form, the CDR3 reads TGTGCCAGCAGTGACCAGGGGGCTGGGGCCAACGTCCTGACTTTC. Amino acid sequence: CASSDQGAGANVLTF.

The chain recombines TRBV19 with TRBJ2-4; D is perhaps TRBD1 (5 bases). Between the trimmed V and J ends, which lost 3 bases and 5 bases, there was a span of 14 bases. In germline, CDR1 is LNHDA, CDR2 SQIVND (reference sequence). This CDR3 is built from 15 residues. CDR3 protein: CASSIRAGLENIQYF. The CDR3 nucleotides are TGTGCCAGTAGTATCCGGGCAGGGCTGGAAAACATTCAGTACTTC.

J is TRBJ2-7 and V is TRBV5-1, with D possibly being TRBD2 (6 bases). CDR3 length: 13 amino acids. Germline V gene sequence: CDR1 SGHRS, CDR2 YFSETQ. V dropped 3 bases and J dropped 2 bases, with 9 bases sitting between them. This CDR3 is CASSSGTAYEQYF. The CDR3, as DNA: TGCGCCAGCAGCTCCGGGACTGCCTACGAGCAGTACTTC.

The CDR3 here is CASSVDYEQYF. The CDR3 DNA follows: TGTGCCAGCAGCGTAGACTACGAGCAGTACTTC. J is TRBJ2-7 and V is TRBV14; D is undetermined. There are 11 residues in the CDR3. Trimming removed 5 bases at V and 3 bases at J, with 5 bases between. Germline-derived CDR1 and CDR2 are SGHDN and FVKESK.

The chain is built from TRBV5-1 and TRBJ2-2; D is uncertain. Trimming removed 0 bases at V and 1 base at J, with 4 bases between. The CDR3 loop spans 14 amino acids. Germline-derived CDR1 and CDR2 are SGHRS and YFSETQ. This CDR3 is CASSLGLNTGELFF. CDR3 DNA sequence: TGCGCCAGCAGCTTGGGGCTGAACACCGGGGAGCTGTTTTTT. The variable domain in full, with the rest retrieved from reference TRBV5-1 and TRBJ2-2, is KAGVTQTPRYLIKTRGQQVTLSCSPISGHRSVSWYQQTPGQGLQFLFEYFSETQRNKGNFPGRFSGRQFSNSRSEMNVSTLELGDSALYLCASSLGLNTGELFFGEGSRLTVL.

The chain links TRBV15 to TRBJ1-1, with unresolved D. The V end lost 6 bases, the J end lost 2 bases, and 4 bases lay between the germline ends. Germline CDR1 and CDR2: LNHNV and YYDKDF (reference sequence). This CDR3 spans 11 amino acids. The chain's CDR3 is CATSINTEAFF. The DNA of the CDR3 is TGTGCCACCAGTATTAACACTGAAGCTTTCTTT. The full variable domain, with the rest looked up from reference TRBV15 and TRBJ1-1, is DAMVIQNPRYQVTQFGKPVTLSCSQTLNHNVMYWYQQKSSQAPKLLFHYYDKDFNNEADTPDNFQSRRPNTSFCFLDIRSPGLGDTAMYLCATSINTEAFFGQGTRLTVV.

The rearrangement links TRBV20-1 to TRBJ2-7, with D hard to call. This CDR3 is built from 11 residues. Germline values: CDR1 DFQATT, CDR2 SNEGSKA (reference sequence). Trimming removed 1 base at V and 5 bases at J, with 6 bases between. DNA for the CDR3: TGCAGTGCTAGAGTCCTAGACGAGCAGTACTTC. It encodes CSARVLDEQYF.

The chain employs TRBV7-9 and TRBJ1-2, with 9 bases matching TRBD1. CDR3 length: 15 amino acids. Germline V gives CDR1 SEHNR, CDR2 FQNEAQ (reference sequence). The junction had 4 bases not matched to a gene; V was cut back by 5 bases and J by 0 bases. CDR3 loop: CASSPWDRANYGYTF. In nucleotides, the CDR3 is TGTGCCAGCAGCCCTTGGGACAGGGCTAACTATGGCTACACCTTC.

The sample holds a few counts of this clone. V usage is TRBV29-1 and J usage is TRBJ2-7; 9 bases are a match to TRBD2. J lost 6 bases, V lost 5 bases, and 5 bases had no gene match. This CDR3 contains 12 residues. From germline, CDR1 is SQVTM and CDR2 ANQGSEA. This CDR3 is CSVSSGSSEQYF. The CDR3 nucleotides are TGCAGCGTTAGTAGCGGGAGCAGCGAGCAGTACTTC.

The CDR3 nucleotides are TGTGCCTGGAGCGGACAGGGAGGCACTGAAGCTTTCTTT. Translated: CAWSGQGGTEAFF. The chain uses TRBV30 and TRBJ1-1; TRBD1 matches 8 bases. V lost 3 bases to trimming and J lost 4 bases; unmatched junction nucleotides: 4. This CDR3 has 13 residues. The germline V gene has CDR1 GTSNPN and CDR2 SVGIG (reference sequence).

The chain links TRBV5-4 to TRBJ2-3; no clear D gene. There are 13 residues in the CDR3. With 3 bases removed from V and 1 base from J, the gap between germline ends came to 6 bases. Germline V CDR1 and CDR2: SGHNT, YYREEE (reference sequence). The CDR3 DNA is TGTGCCAGCAGCTGGAGCGGCACAGATACGCAGTATTTT. This gives the protein CASSWSGTDTQYF.